The next 16 T cell receptor beta chains were all read from a single sample in a study of T cell repertoires in cytomegalovirus infection. These receptors' antigens are unknown. TCRdb re-called the reads with MiXCR, one entry per CDR3 protein. The sample consists of roughly 54,000 distinct CDR3 sequences, roughly 32% of them appearing once. Sequenced material: PBMCs, sequenced either directly or after in vitro stimulation (not recorded which). All receptors derive from a human donor in good health (CMV status not recorded). Some clones in this sample may be carry-over from other donors' samples.

The rearrangement uses TRBV5-6 and TRBJ2-1; TRBD2 agrees at 9 bases. There are 14 residues in the CDR3. CDR1 and CDR2 from the germline V gene are SGHDT and YYEEEE. Trimming at V came to 5 bases and at J to 6 bases, leaving 6 bases not matched to a gene. CDR3 amino acids: CASRLAGKINEQFF. The CDR3 DNA reads as TGTGCCAGCAGGCTAGCGGGGAAGATCAATGAGCAGTTCTTC.

Only a few counts were recorded for this clonotype. The chain links TRBV27 to TRBJ2-7; D not certain. This CDR3 has 13 residues. V was trimmed by 6 bases and J by 2 bases, leaving 11 bases between them. From germline, CDR1 is MNHEY and CDR2 SMNVEV (reference sequence). CDR3 protein: CASSPRVTYEQYF. In DNA form, the CDR3 reads TGTGCCAGCAGCCCTCGGGTCACCTACGAGCAGTACTTC.

This clonotype occurred a few times. This chain joins TRBV12-3 or TRBV12-4 and TRBJ2-6, with TRBD1 identical over 10 bases. J lost 0 bases, V lost 5 bases, and 4 bases had no gene match. CDR3 length equals 17 residues. CDR3 in amino acids: CASSRRDRGSGANVLTF. The CDR3 DNA follows: TGTGCCAGCAGTCGCCGGGACAGGGGCTCTGGGGCCAACGTCCTGACTTTC.

The chain carries TRBV24-1 and TRBJ2-1; 13 positions match TRBD2. The germline V gene has CDR1 KGHDR and CDR2 SFDVKD. The trim removed 2 bases at V and 4 bases at J, leaving 7 bases unmatched. CDR3 length: 18 amino acids. The CDR3 DNA reads TGTGCCACCAGTGATTCGACTAGCGGGGGGAGAGGGTACAATGAGCAGTTCTTC. Its protein is CATSDSTSGGRGYNEQFF.

This sequence joins TRBV6-8 and TRBJ1-2; TRBD1 aligns across 8 bases. The CDR3 spans 16 residues. From germline, CDR1 is MNHGY and CDR2 SAAAGT. J lost 7 bases, V lost 5 bases, and 15 bases had no gene match. The CDR3 spells CASSPGSGGAYGGYTF. The CDR3 coding sequence is TGTGCCAGCAGTCCGGGGTCAGGGGGCGCTTATGGTGGCTACACCTTC.

This clonotype has only a few counts. This chain uses TRBV7-9 with TRBJ1-2; D remains unclear. Between the trimmed V and J ends, which lost 1 base and 4 bases, there was a span of 13 bases. The CDR3 length is 15 residues. In germline, CDR1 is SEHNR, CDR2 FQNEAQ (reference sequence). The CDR3 loop reads CASSLVGKALYGYTF. The CDR3, as DNA: TGTGCCAGCAGCTTAGTAGGGAAGGCCCTCTATGGCTACACCTTC.

The genes are TRBV6-2 or TRBV6-3 and TRBJ2-3; 10 bases match TRBD2. After removal of 0 bases from V and 0 bases from J, the junction contained 3 bases not matched to a gene. The CDR3 loop spans 17 amino acids. Germline V gives CDR1 MNHEY, CDR2 SVGEGT. CDR3 protein: CASSYSRSGRSTDTQYF. In DNA, the CDR3 is TGTGCCAGCAGTTACTCACGTAGCGGGAGGAGCACAGATACGCAGTATTTT.

The chain joins TRBV7-9 to TRBJ2-5; a possible D gene is TRBD1 (6 bases). Germline V gene lookup returns CDR1 SEHNR and CDR2 FQNEAQ (reference sequence). With 6 bases removed from V and 1 base from J, the gap between germline ends came to 21 bases. The CDR3 is 17 amino acids. The chain's CDR3 is CASRGTPFPDIQETQYF. As DNA, the CDR3 is TGTGCCAGCAGGGGGACACCCTTTCCTGACATCCAAGAGACCCAGTACTTC.

This sequence joins TRBV2 and TRBJ2-7; 8 bases agree with TRBD1. The germline CDR1 and CDR2 sequences are SNHLY and FYNNEI. Trimming took 3 bases from V and 5 from J; bases not matched to a gene: 6. The CDR3 contains 14 residues. The DNA of the CDR3 is TGTGCCAGCAGTGATCCAGGGGGCTTTCACGAGCAGTACTTC. This encodes CASSDPGGFHEQYF.

This chain uses TRBV2 with TRBJ2-5, with 8 nucleotides matching TRBD2. This CDR3 contains 13 residues. The trim removed 7 bases at V and 3 bases at J, leaving 4 bases unmatched. CDR1 is SNHLY, CDR2 FYNNEI, per germline. The chain's CDR3 is CASKTAGEETQYF. The CDR3 bases are TGTGCCAGCAAAACAGCGGGGGAAGAGACCCAGTACTTC.

V usage is TRBV10-3 and J usage is TRBJ2-5; 13 bases match TRBD2. The CDR3 has 15 residues. Per germline, CDR1 ENHRY and CDR2 SYGVKD. V gave up 6 bases and J gave up 0 bases; unmatched junction bases: 1. CDR3 sequence: CAIRGTSGNQETQYF. CDR3 nucleotide sequence: TGTGCCATCAGGGGGACTAGCGGGAACCAAGAGACCCAGTACTTC.

V usage is TRBV10-3 and J usage is TRBJ2-3; 7 bases are shared with TRBD2. Trimming took 8 bases from V and 6 from J; bases not matched to a gene: 14. In germline, CDR1 is ENHRY, CDR2 SYGVKD. This CDR3 is built from 15 residues. The DNA of the CDR3 is TGTGCCATCTATAACCCCGGGACTACAGCCGATACGCAGTATTTT. It codes for CAIYNPGTTADTQYF.

The chain has TRBV11-1 and TRBJ1-1; no reliable D call. Trimming took off 1 base at V and 4 bases at J, with 7 bases between the two ends. The CDR3 has 13 residues. CDR1 is SGHAT and CDR2 is FQDESV in the germline V gene (reference sequence). The CDR3 sequence is CASSLESGTEAFF. DNA of the CDR3: TGTGCCAGCAGCTTAGAATCCGGCACTGAAGCTTTCTTT.

V usage is TRBV7-9 and J usage is TRBJ2-5, with D tentatively TRBD2 (5 bases). Trimming took 5 bases from V and 0 from J, leaving 22 bases between them. This CDR3 comprises 18 residues. The V gene's germline CDR1 is SEHNR and CDR2 FQNEAQ (reference sequence). The CDR3 reads CASSELGRVGAYQETQYF. DNA of the CDR3: TGTGCCAGCAGCGAACTCGGGCGGGTAGGAGCGTACCAAGAGACCCAGTACTTC.

The CDR3 region is CAISERRAGGSEQFF. The CDR3 DNA follows: TGTGCCATCAGTGAGCGCCGAGCGGGAGGGTCTGAGCAGTTCTTC. This chain connects TRBV10-3 to TRBJ2-1, with TRBD2 matching 10 bases. The CDR3 sequence is 15 residues long. Germline lookup yields CDR1 ENHRY and CDR2 SYGVKD. V shed 2 bases and J 9 bases; nucleotides not matched to a gene: 7.

J is TRBJ2-1 and V is TRBV6-5; TRBD1 might be the D (5 bases). Germline V gene sequence: CDR1 MNHEY, CDR2 SVGAGI. With 5 bases removed from V and 3 bases from J, the gap between germline ends came to 8 bases. This CDR3 is 13 amino acids long. CDR3 region: CASSQTVYNEQFF. As DNA, the CDR3 is TGTGCCAGCAGTCAGACAGTCTACAATGAGCAGTTCTTC.